Listed below are T cell receptor beta chains from one sample, sequenced in a study of beta chain features in type 1 diabetes. The assay was immunoSEQ multiplex PCR, and TCRdb's table has in-frame clones only and misses some. The data contain some 250,000 clones, less than 35% of them singletons. The sequenced sample was central memory CD4+ T cells from blood. Receptors originate from a man aged 25-45 years in good health. The conserved cysteine and the conserved F or W are not part of the CDR3 here. Fields, in order: V gene, J gene, CDR3 protein.

v_call: TRBV30
j_call: TRBJ2-3
cdr3_aa: AWRETGGSTDTQY

v_call: TRBV30
j_call: TRBJ2-2
cdr3_aa: ACEAGGRGNGELF

v_call: TRBV30
j_call: TRBJ2-1
cdr3_aa: AWSVVLNEQF

v_call: TRBV6-5
j_call: TRBJ2-3
cdr3_aa: ASTSTDTQY

v_call: TRBV20-1
j_call: TRBJ2-1
cdr3_aa: SVRKDEQF

v_call: TRBV7-9
j_call: TRBJ2-3
cdr3_aa: ASSLARGYGSQPDTQY

v_call: TRBV29-1
j_call: TRBJ1-1
cdr3_aa: SGSFMDTEAF

v_call: TRBV7-9
j_call: TRBJ1-2
cdr3_aa: ASSTYGGRAEGYT

v_call: TRBV4-3
j_call: TRBJ2-7
cdr3_aa: ASSPRVGLYEQY

v_call: TRBV25-1
j_call: TRBJ2-7
cdr3_aa: ASSPQFGTSYEQY

v_call: TRBV10-3
j_call: TRBJ2-1
cdr3_aa: AINRRQGGADNEQF

v_call: TRBV5-4
j_call: TRBJ2-1
cdr3_aa: ASSFFSGNNEQF

v_call: TRBV7-2
j_call: TRBJ2-5
cdr3_aa: ASSLAGTRRTETQY

v_call: TRBV19
j_call: TRBJ2-5
cdr3_aa: ASSIGLAGVETQY

v_call: TRBV4-3
j_call: TRBJ2-2
cdr3_aa: ASSHYGTGLAGELF

v_call: TRBV4-2
j_call: TRBJ1-6
cdr3_aa: ASSQDRRTGNSPLH

v_call: TRBV4-2
j_call: TRBJ2-1
cdr3_aa: ASSQDWLAANEQF

v_call: TRBV5-6
j_call: TRBJ2-6
cdr3_aa: ASSSDRSSRANVLT

v_call: TRBV29-1
j_call: TRBJ2-1
cdr3_aa: SVEGLAGGRNQWQF

v_call: TRBV30
j_call: TRBJ1-2
cdr3_aa: AWSAGTGLGYT

v_call: TRBV9
j_call: TRBJ2-7
cdr3_aa: ASGGSRDEQY

v_call: TRBV7-6
j_call: TRBJ2-5
cdr3_aa: ASSPTGTSGWETQY

v_call: TRBV7-9
j_call: TRBJ2-7
cdr3_aa: AVGDRAYEQY

v_call: TRBV27
j_call: TRBJ2-3
cdr3_aa: ASSRQGEDTQY

v_call: TRBV28
j_call: TRBJ2-7
cdr3_aa: ATEGTSVSYEQY

v_call: TRBV29-1
j_call: TRBJ1-5
cdr3_aa: SVGQGGQPQH

v_call: TRBV5-6
j_call: TRBJ2-3
cdr3_aa: ASSLRGAGSTDTQY

v_call: TRBV30
j_call: TRBJ2-2
cdr3_aa: AWRKNGVNTGELF

v_call: TRBV7-2
j_call: TRBJ2-3
cdr3_aa: ASSSGTSRTDTQY

v_call: TRBV15
j_call: TRBJ2-1
cdr3_aa: ATSSVDASGMGNEQF

v_call: TRBV4-3
j_call: TRBJ2-1
cdr3_aa: ASSQGEGEEQF